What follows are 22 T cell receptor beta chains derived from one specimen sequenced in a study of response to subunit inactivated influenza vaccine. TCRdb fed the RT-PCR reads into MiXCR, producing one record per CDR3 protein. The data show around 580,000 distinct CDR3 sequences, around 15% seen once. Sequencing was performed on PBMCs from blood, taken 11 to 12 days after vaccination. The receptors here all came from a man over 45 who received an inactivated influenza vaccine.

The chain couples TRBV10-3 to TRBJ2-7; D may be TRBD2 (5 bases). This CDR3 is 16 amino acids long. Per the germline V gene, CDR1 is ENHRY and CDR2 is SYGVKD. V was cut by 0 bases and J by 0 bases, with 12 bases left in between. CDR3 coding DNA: TGTGCCATCAGTGAGTCTAAGCTAGCCAGCTCCTACGAGCAGTACTTC. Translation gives CAISESKLASSYEQYF.

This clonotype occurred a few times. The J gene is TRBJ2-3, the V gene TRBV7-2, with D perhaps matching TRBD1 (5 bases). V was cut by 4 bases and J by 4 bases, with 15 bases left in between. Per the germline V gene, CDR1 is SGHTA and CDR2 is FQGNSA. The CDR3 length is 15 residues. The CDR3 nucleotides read TGTGCCAGCAGCTCCGGGCTCAGGGTTTCAGATACGCAGTATTTT. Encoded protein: CASSSGLRVSDTQYF.

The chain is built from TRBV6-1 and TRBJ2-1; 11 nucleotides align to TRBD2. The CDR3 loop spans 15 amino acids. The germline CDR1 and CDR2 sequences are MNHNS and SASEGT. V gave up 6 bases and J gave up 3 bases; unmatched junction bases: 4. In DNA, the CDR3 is TGTGCCAGCAGGGGTAGCGGGGGGGGCTACAATGAGCAGTTCTTC. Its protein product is CASRGSGGGYNEQFF.

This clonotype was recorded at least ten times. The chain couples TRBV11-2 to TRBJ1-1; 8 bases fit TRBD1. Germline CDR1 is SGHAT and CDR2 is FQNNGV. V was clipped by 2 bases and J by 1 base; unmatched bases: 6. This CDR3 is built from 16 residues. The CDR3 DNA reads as TGTGCCAGCAGCTTAAGCAGGGGGCGAGGGAACACTGAAGCTTTCTTT. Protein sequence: CASSLSRGRGNTEAFF.

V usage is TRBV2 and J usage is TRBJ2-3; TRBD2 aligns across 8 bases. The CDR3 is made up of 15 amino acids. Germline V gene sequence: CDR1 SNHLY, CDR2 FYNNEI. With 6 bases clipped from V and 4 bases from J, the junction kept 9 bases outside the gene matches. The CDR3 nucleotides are TGTGCCAGCAGGGAGCGGGAGTGGAACCCAGATACGCAGTATTTT. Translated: CASREREWNPDTQYF.

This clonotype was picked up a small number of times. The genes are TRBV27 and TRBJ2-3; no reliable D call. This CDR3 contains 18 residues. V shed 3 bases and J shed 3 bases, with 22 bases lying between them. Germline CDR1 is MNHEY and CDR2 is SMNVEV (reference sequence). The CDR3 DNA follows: TGTGCCAGCAGTTTTATATTCGCAGCTAAACATATAACAGATACGCAGTATTTT. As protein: CASSFIFAAKHITDTQYF.

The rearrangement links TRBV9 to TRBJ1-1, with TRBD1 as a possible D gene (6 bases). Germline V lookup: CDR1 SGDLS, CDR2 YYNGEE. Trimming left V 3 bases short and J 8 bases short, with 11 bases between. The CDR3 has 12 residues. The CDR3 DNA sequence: TGTGCCAGCAGCGCCGTAGGACAGGAAGCTTTCTTT. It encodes CASSAVGQEAFF.

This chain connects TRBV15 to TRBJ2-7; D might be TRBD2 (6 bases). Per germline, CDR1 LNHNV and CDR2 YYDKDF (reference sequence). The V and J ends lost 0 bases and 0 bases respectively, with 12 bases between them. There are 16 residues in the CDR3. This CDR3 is CATSREGLQSSYEQYF. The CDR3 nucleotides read TGTGCCACCAGCAGAGAGGGACTCCAGAGCTCCTACGAGCAGTACTTC.

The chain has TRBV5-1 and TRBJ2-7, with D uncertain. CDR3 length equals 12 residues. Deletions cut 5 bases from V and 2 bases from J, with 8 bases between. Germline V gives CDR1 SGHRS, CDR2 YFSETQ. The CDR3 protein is CASRASTYEQYF. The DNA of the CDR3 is TGCGCCAGCAGAGCCAGCACCTACGAGCAGTACTTC.

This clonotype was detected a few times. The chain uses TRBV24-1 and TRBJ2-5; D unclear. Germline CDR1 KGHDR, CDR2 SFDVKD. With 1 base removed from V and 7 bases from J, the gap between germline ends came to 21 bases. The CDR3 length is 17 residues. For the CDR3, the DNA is TGTGCCACCAGTGATTTCCGATCTCGGACGAGGCGCGGGACCCAGTACTTC. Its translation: CATSDFRSRTRRGTQYF.

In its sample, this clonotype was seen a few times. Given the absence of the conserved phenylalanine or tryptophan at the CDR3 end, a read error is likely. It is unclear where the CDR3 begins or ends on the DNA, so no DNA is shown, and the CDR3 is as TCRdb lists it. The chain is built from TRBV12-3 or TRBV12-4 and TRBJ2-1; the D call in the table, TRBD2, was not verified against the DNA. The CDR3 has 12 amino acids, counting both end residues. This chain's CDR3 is CASSLISGGPRI.

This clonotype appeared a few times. For the CDR3, the DNA is TGTGCCAGCAGCTTATTTCAGGTTTGGGATACGCAGTATTTT. Translating it yields CASSLFQVWDTQYF. The V call is TRBV11-3, the J call TRBJ2-3; no clear D. V lost 2 bases to trimming and J lost 6 bases, with 12 bases between them. The CDR3 totals 14 residues. Germline V CDR1 and CDR2: SGHNT, YENEEA.

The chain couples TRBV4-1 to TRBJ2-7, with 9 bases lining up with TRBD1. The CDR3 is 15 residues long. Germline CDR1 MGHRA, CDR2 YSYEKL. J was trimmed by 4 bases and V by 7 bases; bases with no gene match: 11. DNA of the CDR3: TGCGCCAGCACAGAATACAGGGGGCGCCGGTACGAGCAGTACTTC. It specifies CASTEYRGRRYEQYF.

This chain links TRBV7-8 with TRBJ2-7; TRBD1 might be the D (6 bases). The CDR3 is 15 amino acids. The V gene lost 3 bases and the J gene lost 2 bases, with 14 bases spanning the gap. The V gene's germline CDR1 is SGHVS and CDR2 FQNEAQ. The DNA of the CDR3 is TGTGCCAGCAGCTTCCCGCTGAGGGGGACCTACGAGCAGTACTTC. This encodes CASSFPLRGTYEQYF.

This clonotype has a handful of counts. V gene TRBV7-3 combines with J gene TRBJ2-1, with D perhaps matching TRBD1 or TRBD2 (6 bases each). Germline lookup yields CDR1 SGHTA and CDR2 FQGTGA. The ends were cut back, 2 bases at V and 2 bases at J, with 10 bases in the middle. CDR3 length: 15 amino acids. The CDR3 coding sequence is TGTGCCAGCAGCTTACCGGGGGCGACCTACAATGAGCAGTTCTTC. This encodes CASSLPGATYNEQFF. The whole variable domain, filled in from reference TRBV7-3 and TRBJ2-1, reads GAGVSQTPSNKVTEKGKYVELRCDPISGHTALYWYRQSLGQGPEFLIYFQGTGAADDSGLPNDRFFAVRPEGSVSTLKIQRTERGDSAVYLCASSLPGATYNEQFFGPGTRLTVL.

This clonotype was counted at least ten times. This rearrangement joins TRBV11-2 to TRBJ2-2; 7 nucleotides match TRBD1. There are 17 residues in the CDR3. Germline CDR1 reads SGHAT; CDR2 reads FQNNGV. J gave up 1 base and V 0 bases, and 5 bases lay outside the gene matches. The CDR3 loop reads CASSLDRRTGNTGELFF. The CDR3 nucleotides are TGTGCCAGCAGCTTAGATCGCCGGACAGGGAACACCGGGGAGCTGTTTTTT.

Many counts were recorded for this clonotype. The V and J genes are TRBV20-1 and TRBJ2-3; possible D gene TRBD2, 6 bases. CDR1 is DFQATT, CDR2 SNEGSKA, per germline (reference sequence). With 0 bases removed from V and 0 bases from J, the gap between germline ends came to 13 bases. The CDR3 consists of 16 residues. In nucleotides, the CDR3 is TGCAGTGCTAGAGATTTCCGCGGGGCTAGCACAGATACGCAGTATTTT. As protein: CSARDFRGASTDTQYF.

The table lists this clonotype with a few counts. The CDR3 region has the DNA TGCAGTGCCGCAAGACTAGCGGGAGTGGAGACCCAGTACTTC. It codes for CSAARLAGVETQYF. The J gene is TRBJ2-5, the V gene TRBV20-1; 12 nucleotides match TRBD2. Unmatched junction bases numbered 7, after V lost 6 bases and J lost 5 bases. The CDR3 is made up of 14 amino acids. Germline lookup yields CDR1 DFQATT and CDR2 SNEGSKA (reference sequence).

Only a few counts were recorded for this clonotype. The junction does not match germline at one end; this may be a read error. In DNA form, the CDR3 reads TGTGCTAGCAGCTTAGACGAAACTAGCGGCCACGGGGAGCTGTTTTTT. Its protein is CASSLDETSGHGELFF. The chain uses TRBV7-7 and TRBJ2-2; 8 bases align to TRBD2. CDR1 is SSHAT and CDR2 is FNYEAQ in the germline V gene (reference sequence). The CDR3 runs 16 residues.

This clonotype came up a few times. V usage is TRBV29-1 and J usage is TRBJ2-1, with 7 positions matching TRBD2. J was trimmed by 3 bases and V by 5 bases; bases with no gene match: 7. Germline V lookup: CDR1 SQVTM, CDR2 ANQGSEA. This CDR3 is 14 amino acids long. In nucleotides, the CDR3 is TGCAGCGTTTCCGGGAGGTTGTTCTACAATGAGCAGTTCTTC. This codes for CSVSGRLFYNEQFF.

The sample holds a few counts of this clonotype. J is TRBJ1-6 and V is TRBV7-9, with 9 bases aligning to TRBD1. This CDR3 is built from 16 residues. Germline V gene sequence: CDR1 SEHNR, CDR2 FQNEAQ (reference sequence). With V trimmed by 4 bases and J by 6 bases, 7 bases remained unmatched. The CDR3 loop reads CASSSGTGYPNSPLHF. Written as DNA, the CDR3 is TGTGCCAGCAGCTCCGGGACAGGGTACCCTAATTCACCCCTCCACTTT. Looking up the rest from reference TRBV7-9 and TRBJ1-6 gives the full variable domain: DTGVSQNPRHKITKRGQNVTFRCDPISEHNRLYWYRQTLGQGPEFLTYFQNEAQLEKSRLLSDRFSAERPKGSFSTLEIQRTEQGDSAMYLCASSSGTGYPNSPLHFGNGTRLTVT.

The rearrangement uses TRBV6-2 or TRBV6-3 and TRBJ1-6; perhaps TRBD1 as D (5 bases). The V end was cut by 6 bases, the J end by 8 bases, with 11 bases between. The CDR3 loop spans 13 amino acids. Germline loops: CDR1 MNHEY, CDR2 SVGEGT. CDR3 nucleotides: TGTGCCAGCAGACCGACAGTGTATTCACCCCTCCACTTT. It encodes CASRPTVYSPLHF.